The 5 T cell receptor beta chains below were found in one sample sequenced in a study of blood T cell repertoires in COVID-19. Sequenced by immunoSEQ multiplex PCR; TCRdb stores in-frame clones only, minus some. Of approximately 90,000 clones listed, around 87% are singletons. The sample was peripheral blood. These receptors were collected from a woman aged 80 or over with acute or convalescent COVID-19.

This clone came up once. The chain uses TRBV19 and TRBJ1-2, with 7 bases fitting TRBD1. Trimming at V came to 4 bases and at J to 3 bases, leaving 2 bases not matched to a gene. The germline gives CDR1 LNHDA, CDR2 SQIVND (reference sequence). The CDR3 spans 13 residues. CDR3 sequence: CASSNTGDYGYTF. CDR3 sequence (DNA): TGTGCCAGTAGTAACACAGGGGACTATGGCTACACCTTC.

The chain carries TRBV7-2 and TRBJ1-5, with a possible D match to TRBD1 (6 bases). In germline, CDR1 is SGHTA, CDR2 FQGNSA. The CDR3 has 16 amino acids. The V end was cut by 2 bases, the J end by 3 bases, with 14 bases between. The CDR3 reads CASSLMGRGNNQPQHF. In DNA, the CDR3 is TGTGCCAGCAGCTTAATGGGCAGGGGAAACAATCAGCCCCAGCATTTT.

The CDR3 DNA is TGTGCCAGCAGTGAAGGGCAGATCTATGGCTACACCTTC. Amino acid sequence: CASSEGQIYGYTF. The chain combines TRBV2 with TRBJ1-2, with D hard to call. Trimming removed 1 base at V and 4 bases at J, with 7 bases between. CDR1 is SNHLY and CDR2 is FYNNEI in the germline V gene. This CDR3 contains 13 residues.

This sequence joins TRBV4-2 and TRBJ1-4; TRBD1 aligns across 7 bases. This CDR3 spans 15 amino acids. In germline, CDR1 is LGHNA, CDR2 YNFKEQ. Losses at the gene ends were 4 bases for V and 4 bases for J; bases not matched to a gene: 6. CDR3 DNA: TGTGCCAGCAGCCGGACAGGCCCCATTAATGAAAAACTGTTTTTT. Its protein product is CASSRTGPINEKLFF.

The chain has TRBV2 and TRBJ1-1; 10 positions match TRBD1. J was trimmed by 1 base and V by 6 bases; bases with no gene match: 5. The CDR3 has 15 residues. Germline lookup yields CDR1 SNHLY and CDR2 FYNNEI. The CDR3 region is CASRARDRGNTEAFF. CDR3 nucleotides: TGTGCCAGCAGGGCACGGGACAGGGGGAACACTGAAGCTTTCTTT.